The 3 T cell receptor beta chains in this list originate from one sample, sequenced in a study of blood T cell repertoires in COVID-19. Assay: immunoSEQ multiplex PCR; the TCRdb copy retains only in-frame clones and omits some. Of around 280,000 clones in the sample, 85% to 90% are singletons; the top ten hold roughly 10%. Sequenced material: peripheral blood. The origin of the receptors is a woman between 25 and 40 years old with COVID-19, enrolled during active disease.

This clone was counted once. The chain links TRBV27 to TRBJ2-7, with TRBD2 identical over 10 bases. The length of the CDR3 is 11 residues. Germline assignment: CDR1 MNHEY and CDR2 SMNVEV (reference sequence). J was trimmed by 6 bases and V by 8 bases; bases with no gene match: 1. The CDR3 protein is CASGTSVEQYF. The CDR3 DNA reads TGTGCCAGCGGGACTAGCGTCGAGCAGTACTTC.

This clone was found once. Within the sample, other DNA sequences also encode this same CDR3. The rearrangement uses TRBV9 and TRBJ2-7; TRBD1 matches at 8 bases. V shed 0 bases, J shed 4 bases, and the junction held 3 bases outside the gene matches. The CDR3 is 14 amino acids. Germline-derived CDR1 and CDR2 are SGDLS and YYNGEE. The CDR3 sequence is CASSVGQGAYEQYF. In DNA, the CDR3 is TGTGCCAGCAGCGTAGGGCAGGGGGCGTACGAGCAGTACTTC.

This chain joins TRBV6-1 and TRBJ2-7; D remains ambiguous. V lost 2 bases and J lost 2, with 4 bases in between. The CDR3 runs 12 residues. Germline lookup yields CDR1 MNHNS and CDR2 SASEGT. This chain's CDR3 is CASSEQAYEQYF. The CDR3 bases are TGTGCCAGCAGTGAACAGGCCTACGAGCAGTACTTC.